The 2 T cell receptor beta chains listed next were all sequenced from one sample in a study of blood T cell repertoires in COVID-19. Method: immunoSEQ multiplex PCR; TCRdb's copy keeps in-frame clones and lacks some. The sample includes around 130,000 clones, approximately 77% of them seen just once. Sequencing was carried out using peripheral blood. The receptor set was obtained from a man older than 75 with acute or convalescent COVID-19.

J is TRBJ2-7 and V is TRBV3-1 (or the pseudogene TRBV3-2); TRBD1 aligns across 7 bases. From germline, CDR1 is LGHDT and CDR2 YNNKEL (reference sequence). This CDR3 has 15 residues. Unmatched junction bases numbered 4, after V lost 1 base and J lost 1 base. Written as DNA, the CDR3 is TGTGCCAGCAGCCAAGCGACAGGGATTTCCTACGAGCAGTACTTC. This sequence encodes CASSQATGISYEQYF.

V gene TRBV4-1 combines with J gene TRBJ2-5; TRBD2 matches at 10 bases. The germline V gene encodes CDR1 MGHRA and CDR2 YSYEKL. The CDR3 length is 17 residues. V shed 2 bases, J shed 2 bases, and the junction held 8 bases outside the gene matches. The CDR3 spells CASSQFLAGEGQETQYF. Here the CDR3 DNA reads TGCGCCAGCAGCCAATTTCTAGCGGGGGAGGGGCAAGAGACCCAGTACTTC.